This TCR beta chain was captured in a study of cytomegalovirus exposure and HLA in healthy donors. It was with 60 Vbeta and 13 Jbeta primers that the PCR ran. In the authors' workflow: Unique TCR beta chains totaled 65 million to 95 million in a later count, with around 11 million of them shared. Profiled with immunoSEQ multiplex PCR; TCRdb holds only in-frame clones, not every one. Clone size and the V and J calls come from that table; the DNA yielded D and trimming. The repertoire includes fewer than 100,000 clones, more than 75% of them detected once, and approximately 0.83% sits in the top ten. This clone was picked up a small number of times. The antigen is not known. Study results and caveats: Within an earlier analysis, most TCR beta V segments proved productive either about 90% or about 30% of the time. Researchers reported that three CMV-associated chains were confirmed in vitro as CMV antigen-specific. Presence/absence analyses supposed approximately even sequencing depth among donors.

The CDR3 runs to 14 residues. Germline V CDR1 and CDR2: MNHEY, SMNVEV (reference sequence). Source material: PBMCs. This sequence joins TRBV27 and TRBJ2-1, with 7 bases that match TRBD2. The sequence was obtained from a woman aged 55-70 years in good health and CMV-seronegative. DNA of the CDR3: TGTGCTACGAAATGGGAGGGCACCTACAATGAGCAGTTCTTC. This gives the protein CATKWEGTYNEQFF.